The 16 T cell receptor beta chains in this list originate from one sample, sequenced in a study of shared clonotypes between healthy human individuals. Libraries were prepared by immunoSEQ multiplex PCR; TCRdb keeps only in-frame clonotypes and omits some of them. The table has approximately 500,000 clones, 90% to 96% seen once; the top ten hold under 0.06%. Sequencing was carried out using naive CD4+ T cells sorted from blood. Described subset: CD45RA+ positively selected. The receptor source for this set is a woman aged 25 to 39 in good health.

The V gene is TRBV10-3, the J gene TRBJ1-3, with D perhaps matching TRBD1 (5 bases). Trimming cost V 10 bases and J 1 base, with 11 bases left between them. Germline CDR1 and CDR2: ENHRY and SYGVKD. This CDR3 region has 13 residues. The CDR3 DNA sequence: TGTGCCAGCCGACAGTTATCTGGAAACACCATATATTTT. Protein product: CASRQLSGNTIYF.

The V gene is TRBV7-6, the J gene TRBJ2-7; no clear D gene. V shed 0 bases and J shed 7 bases, with 10 bases lying between them. Germline V lookup: CDR1 SGHVS, CDR2 FNYEAQ. The CDR3 runs 13 residues. This chain's CDR3 is CASSLAGPKEQYF. The DNA for the CDR3 is TGTGCCAGCAGCTTAGCTGGTCCAAAGGAGCAGTACTTC.

The rearrangement joins TRBV5-1 to TRBJ2-3, with unresolved D. This CDR3 region has 15 residues. Germline CDR1 and CDR2: SGHRS and YFSETQ. Trimming pared 1 base from V and 0 bases from J, leaving 9 bases between. The CDR3 sequence: CASSLNTASTDTQYF. The CDR3 nucleotides read TGCGCCAGCAGCTTGAATACCGCTAGCACAGATACGCAGTATTTT.

The chain combines TRBV28 with TRBJ2-5; 15 positions match TRBD2. The J segment lost 5 bases and the V segment lost 7 bases, leaving 11 bases of the junction unmatched. Germline CDR1 reads MDHEN; CDR2 reads SYDVKM. This CDR3 has 17 residues. The CDR3 loop is CASNQGGLAGGGETQYF. DNA of the CDR3: TGTGCCAGCAACCAGGGGGGACTAGCGGGAGGAGGGGAGACCCAGTACTTC. Drawing the rest from reference TRBV28 and TRBJ2-5, the complete variable domain is DVKVTQSSRYLVKRTGEKVFLECVQDMDHENMFWYRQDPGLGLRLIYFSYDVKMKEKGDIPEGYSVSREKKERFSLILESASTNQTSMYLCASNQGGLAGGGETQYFGPGTRLLVL.

The chain links TRBV19 to TRBJ2-3, with D perhaps matching TRBD2 (6 bases). V was trimmed by 5 bases and J by 6 bases, leaving 24 bases between them. The CDR3 is made up of 17 amino acids. Germline V gene data show CDR1 as LNHDA and CDR2 as SQIVND (reference sequence). Here the CDR3 reads CASSFVRASDRPDTQYF. Here the CDR3 DNA reads TGTGCCAGTAGTTTTGTTAGGGCTAGCGACCGGCCGGATACGCAGTATTTT. The variable domain in full, completed from reference TRBV19 and TRBJ2-3, reads DGGITQSPKYLFRKEGQNVTLSCEQNLNHDAMYWYRQDPGQGLRLIYYSQIVNDFQKGDIAEGYSVSREKKESFPLTVTSAQKNPTAFYLCASSFVRASDRPDTQYFGPGTRLTVL.

This chain connects TRBV7-8 to TRBJ1-6, with TRBD1 as a possible D gene (5 bases). V was cut by 5 bases and J by 9 bases, with 23 bases left in between. Germline loops: CDR1 SGHVS, CDR2 FQNEAQ. The CDR3 contains 17 residues. The CDR3 loop is CASSPPIQAAGLSPLHF. The CDR3 DNA follows: TGTGCCAGCAGCCCACCCATACAGGCCGCAGGTCTTTCACCCCTCCACTTT.

The gene calls are TRBV5-1 and TRBJ2-2; D is possibly TRBD1 (6 bases). Germline V gene data show CDR1 as SGHRS and CDR2 as YFSETQ. This CDR3 region has 16 residues. V shed 3 bases and J shed 0 bases, with 12 bases lying between them. Here the CDR3 reads CASSSTGSPNTGELFF. The CDR3, as DNA: TGCGCCAGCAGCTCTACAGGGTCCCCGAACACCGGGGAGCTGTTTTTT. The full variable domain, in which reference TRBV5-1 and TRBJ2-2 provide the parts outside the CDR3, is KAGVTQTPRYLIKTRGQQVTLSCSPISGHRSVSWYQQTPGQGLQFLFEYFSETQRNKGNFPGRFSGRQFSNSRSEMNVSTLELGDSALYLCASSSTGSPNTGELFFGEGSRLTVL.

This chain uses TRBV7-8 with TRBJ2-1; D is uncertain. V was clipped by 0 bases and J by 6 bases, with 12 bases between them. The CDR3 is 15 amino acids. Looked up from germline, CDR1 is SGHVS and CDR2 is FQNEAQ. CDR3 in DNA: TGTGCCAGCAGCTTAGCGGGCCCCCGTCCCAATGAGCAGTTCTTC. Translated: CASSLAGPRPNEQFF.

This sequence joins TRBV28 and TRBJ2-7; D may correspond to TRBD1 or TRBD2 (6 bases each). Per the germline V gene, CDR1 is MDHEN and CDR2 is SYDVKM. The V end was cut by 10 bases, the J end by 4 bases, with 17 bases between. The CDR3 covers 13 residues. The CDR3 DNA follows: TGTGCCACCCTAGCCGGGGGCGCGTACGAGCAGTACTTC. Protein product: CATLAGGAYEQYF.

The chain couples TRBV29-1 to TRBJ2-1; D perhaps matches TRBD2 (9 bases). The CDR3 spans 20 residues. The germline V and J ends were trimmed by 4 bases and 5 bases, with 33 bases remaining between them. CDR1 is SQVTM and CDR2 is ANQGSEA in the germline V gene. DNA of the CDR3: TGCAGCGTTGTCGGTACAGGGGGACCAGCGGGAGGATCAGTGAACAATGAGCAGTTCTTC. Its translation: CSVVGTGGPAGGSVNNEQFF.

The V and J genes are TRBV6-5 and TRBJ2-3, with D unclear. The CDR3 is 14 amino acids. V was cut by 2 bases and J by 2 bases, with 8 bases left in between. CDR1 is MNHEY and CDR2 is SVGAGI in the germline V gene. The CDR3 DNA reads TGTGCCAGCAGTTACGCCCCGACCACAGATACGCAGTATTTT. Amino acid sequence: CASSYAPTTDTQYF.

In DNA, the CDR3 is TGTGCCAGCTCACCAATGGGGACTAGCAGGGACGAGCAGTACTTC. Translating it yields CASSPMGTSRDEQYF. The chain links TRBV18 to TRBJ2-7, with 9 bases identical to TRBD2. The CDR3 sequence is 15 residues long. The V gene's germline CDR1 is KGHSH and CDR2 LQKENI. Germline trimming cut 2 bases from V and 5 bases from J; bases unmatched to any gene: 7.

V usage is TRBV28 and J usage is TRBJ2-7; 9 positions agree with TRBD2. The V gene's germline CDR1 is MDHEN and CDR2 SYDVKM. There are 20 residues in the CDR3. V lost 4 bases to trimming and J lost 1 base; unmatched junction nucleotides: 20. Written as DNA, the CDR3 is TGTGCCAGCAGTTCTATCGTGGCTAGCGGGAAGGGGGGGCCTTCCTACGAGCAGTACTTC. It encodes CASSSIVASGKGGPSYEQYF.

The chain recombines TRBV27 with TRBJ2-1, with unresolved D. The V end was cut by 3 bases, the J end by 7 bases, with 10 bases between. The CDR3 extends over 13 amino acids. Per germline, CDR1 MNHEY and CDR2 SMNVEV (reference sequence). CDR3 DNA sequence: TGTGCCAGCAGTTTTAAGAGCTTTAATGAGCAGTTCTTC. Its translation: CASSFKSFNEQFF.

The chain combines TRBV29-1 with TRBJ2-7, with 12 bases matching TRBD2. Trimming took 6 bases from V and 5 from J; bases not matched to a gene: 8. CDR3 length: 14 residues. CDR1 and CDR2 (germline): SQVTM, ANQGSEA. The CDR3 nucleotides are TGCAGCGTCCTCCTAGCGGGAGGGAGGAACGAGCAGTACTTC. Encoded protein: CSVLLAGGRNEQYF.

J is TRBJ1-2 and V is TRBV4-2; 8 bases match TRBD1. Losses at the gene ends were 4 bases for V and 3 bases for J; bases not matched to a gene: 25. CDR1 is LGHNA, CDR2 YNFKEQ, per germline. The CDR3 spans 21 residues. The CDR3 DNA sequence: TGTGCCAGCAGCCCGTACAGGGGGGTTGGAAAAACGCGACCCCGGGACTATGGCTACACCTTC. This codes for CASSPYRGVGKTRPRDYGYTF.